The 14 T cell receptor beta chains listed next were all sequenced from one sample in a study of blood T cell repertoires in COVID-19. Generated by immunoSEQ multiplex PCR, the TCRdb table keeps only in-frame clones and is missing some. The data hold 250,000 or so clones, with 87% observed a single time. Sequenced: peripheral blood. These receptor sequences come from a woman in her 40s who had recovered from COVID-19.

J is TRBJ2-5 and V is TRBV7-8; 10 nucleotides match TRBD2. V dropped 1 base and J dropped 5; count of bases not matched to a gene: 10. Per germline, CDR1 SGHVS and CDR2 FQNEAQ. The CDR3 runs to 17 residues. CDR3 amino acids: CASSLDPSGGAWETQYF. The CDR3 DNA follows: TGTGCCAGCAGCTTAGATCCGAGCGGGGGGGCCTGGGAGACCCAGTACTTC.

V usage is TRBV18 and J usage is TRBJ1-1, with 12 bases lining up with TRBD1. V gave up 8 bases and J gave up 6 bases; unmatched junction bases: 4. The CDR3 loop spans 13 amino acids. CDR1 and CDR2 (germline): KGHSH, LQKENI. CDR3 amino acids: CASTGQGAAEAFF. In nucleotides, the CDR3 is TGTGCCAGCACGGGACAGGGGGCTGCTGAAGCTTTCTTT.

The DNA for the CDR3 is TGTGCCTGGAGTGGGGTACAGGGGTTTTTGTACTATGGCTACACCTTC. The encoded protein is CAWSGVQGFLYYGYTF. The V and J genes are TRBV30 and TRBJ1-2; TRBD1 matches 7 bases. This CDR3 is built from 16 residues. Per the germline V gene, CDR1 is GTSNPN and CDR2 is SVGIG (reference sequence). Germline trimming cut 1 base from V and 3 bases from J; bases unmatched to any gene: 11.

The V and J genes are TRBV6-5 and TRBJ2-5; tentatively, D is TRBD2 (6 bases). The germline V gene has CDR1 MNHEY and CDR2 SVGAGI. The V end was cut by 0 bases, the J end by 5 bases, with 16 bases between. CDR3 length: 16 residues. The CDR3 loop is CASSYSLREAGETQYF. The DNA of the CDR3 is TGTGCCAGCAGTTACTCCCTCAGGGAGGCAGGGGAGACCCAGTACTTC.

In DNA, the CDR3 is TGTGCCAGCAGCACCTACAGGGGGAGGGGAGAGACCCAGTACTTC. Translated, it gives CASSTYRGRGETQYF. V is TRBV11-2 and J is TRBJ2-5; the D gene is possibly TRBD1 (8 bases). The CDR3 contains 15 residues. Trimming stripped 5 bases from V and 4 bases from J, with 17 bases between. CDR1 and CDR2 from the germline V gene are SGHAT and FQNNGV.

The rearrangement joins TRBV7-9 to TRBJ2-2, with 7 positions matching TRBD1. The ends lost 2 bases at V and 3 bases at J; junction bases unmatched: 12. Per the germline V gene, CDR1 is SEHNR and CDR2 is FQNEAQ (reference sequence). There are 18 residues in the CDR3. In nucleotides, the CDR3 is TGTGCCAGCAGCTTATATTCAACAGGGGTACGGTACACCGGGGAGCTGTTTTTT. Its protein product is CASSLYSTGVRYTGELFF. The entire variable domain, with the rest obtained from reference TRBV7-9 and TRBJ2-2, is as follows: DTGVSQNPRHKITKRGQNVTFRCDPISEHNRLYWYRQTLGQGPEFLTYFQNEAQLEKSRLLSDRFSAERPKGSFSTLEIQRTEQGDSAMYLCASSLYSTGVRYTGELFFGEGSRLTVL.

The CDR3 loop reads CASSSRDRGGYGYTF. The CDR3 DNA follows: TGTGCCAGCAGTAGCCGGGACAGGGGAGGCTATGGCTACACCTTC. This chain links TRBV6-5 with TRBJ1-2; TRBD1 agrees at 10 bases. Trimming cost V 5 bases and J 4 bases; bases outside gene matches: 7. Per the germline V gene, CDR1 is MNHEY and CDR2 is SVGAGI. CDR3 length: 15 amino acids.

This clone was detected once. The gene calls are TRBV10-3 and TRBJ1-2; D not certain. V lost 3 bases and J lost 8, with 16 bases in between. CDR3 length equals 14 residues. Germline V gene data show CDR1 as ENHRY and CDR2 as SYGVKD. For the CDR3, the DNA is TGTGCCATCAGTGATCCCCCCTCAACTTGGGGCTACACCTTC. It yields the protein CAISDPPSTWGYTF.

The chain couples TRBV3-1 (or the pseudogene TRBV3-2) to TRBJ2-4, with D perhaps matching TRBD2 (5 bases). The V end was cut by 4 bases, the J end by 0 bases, with 13 bases between. CDR1 and CDR2 (germline): LGHDT, YNNKEL (reference sequence). This CDR3 spans 16 amino acids. The CDR3 spells CASSRGRGIAKNIQYF. The CDR3 region has the DNA TGTGCCAGCAGCCGCGGACGGGGAATAGCCAAAAACATTCAGTACTTC.

The rearrangement joins TRBV5-5 to TRBJ1-2; 11 bases are shared with TRBD1. The CDR3 is 16 amino acids. From germline, CDR1 is SGHKS and CDR2 YYEKEE (reference sequence). Losses at the gene ends were 4 bases for V and 8 bases for J; bases not matched to a gene: 13. Here the CDR3 reads CASSPTRTGGAEGYTF. CDR3 coding DNA: TGTGCCAGCAGCCCGACCCGGACAGGGGGCGCGGAAGGCTACACCTTC.

The chain uses TRBV4-1 and TRBJ2-1, with 10 positions matching TRBD2. In germline, CDR1 is MGHRA, CDR2 YSYEKL. J was trimmed by 4 bases and V by 4 bases; bases with no gene match: 7. The CDR3 loop spans 16 amino acids. CDR3 DNA sequence: TGCGCCAGCAGCCGCTCCCTAGCGGGGGAATACAATGAGCAGTTCTTC. This translates into CASSRSLAGEYNEQFF.

With respect to this clone: Other nucleotide sequences in the sample specify the same CDR3. The V call is TRBV19, the J call TRBJ2-7, with 7 positions matching TRBD1. Trimming removed 4 bases from V and 3 bases from J; junction bases left unmatched: 3. The length of the CDR3 is 13 residues. Germline V CDR1 and CDR2: LNHDA, SQIVND (reference sequence). CDR3 sequence (DNA): TGTGCCAGTAGTACTAGACAGGGCTACGAGCAGTACTTC. It translates to CASSTRQGYEQYF. Full variable domain (remainder filled in from reference TRBV19 and TRBJ2-7): DGGITQSPKYLFRKEGQNVTLSCEQNLNHDAMYWYRQDPGQGLRLIYYSQIVNDFQKGDIAEGYSVSREKKESFPLTVTSAQKNPTAFYLCASSTRQGYEQYFGPGTRLTVT.

The rearrangement links TRBV5-4 to TRBJ2-3; TRBD2 matches at 11 bases. Germline V CDR1 and CDR2: SGHNT, YYREEE (reference sequence). J was trimmed by 5 bases and V by 4 bases; bases with no gene match: 6. The CDR3 sequence is 15 residues long. The CDR3 protein is CASSLSGGAVDTQYF. The CDR3 coding sequence is TGTGCCAGCAGCCTTAGCGGGGGGGCGGTAGATACGCAGTATTTT.

The gene calls are TRBV7-8 and TRBJ2-7; 7 positions match TRBD1. This CDR3 comprises 12 residues. Unmatched junction bases numbered 4, after V lost 5 bases and J lost 6 bases. The germline V gene has CDR1 SGHVS and CDR2 FQNEAQ. Here the CDR3 DNA reads TGTGCCAGCAGCCCCCAGGGGGTCGAGCAGTACTTC. It encodes CASSPQGVEQYF. The full variable domain, rest sourced from reference TRBV7-8 and TRBJ2-7, is GAGVSQSPRYKVAKRGQDVALRCDPISGHVSLFWYQQALGQGPEFLTYFQNEAQLDKSGLPSDRFFAERPEGSVSTLKIQRTQQEDSAVYLCASSPQGVEQYFGPGTRLTVT.